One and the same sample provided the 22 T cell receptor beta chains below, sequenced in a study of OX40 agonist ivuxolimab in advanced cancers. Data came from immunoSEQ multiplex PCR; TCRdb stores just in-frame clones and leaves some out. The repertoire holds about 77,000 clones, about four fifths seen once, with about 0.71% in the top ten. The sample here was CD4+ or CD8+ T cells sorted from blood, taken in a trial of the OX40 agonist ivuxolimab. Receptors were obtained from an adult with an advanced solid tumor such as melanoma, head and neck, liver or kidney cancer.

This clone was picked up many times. The CDR3 DNA follows: TGTGCCAGCAGCTTAGGGACAGTCTATGGCTACACCTTC. Amino acid sequence: CASSLGTVYGYTF. The V gene is TRBV7-2, the J gene TRBJ1-2; D might be TRBD1 (6 bases). The CDR3 has 13 amino acids. Germline loops: CDR1 SGHTA, CDR2 FQGNSA. Trimming removed 1 base at V and 4 bases at J, with 7 bases between.

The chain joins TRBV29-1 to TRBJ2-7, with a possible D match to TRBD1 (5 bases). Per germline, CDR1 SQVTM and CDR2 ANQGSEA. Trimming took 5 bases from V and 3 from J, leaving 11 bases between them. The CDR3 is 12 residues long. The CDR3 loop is CSVKNRLYEQYF. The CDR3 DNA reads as TGCAGCGTTAAAAACAGGCTCTACGAGCAGTACTTC.

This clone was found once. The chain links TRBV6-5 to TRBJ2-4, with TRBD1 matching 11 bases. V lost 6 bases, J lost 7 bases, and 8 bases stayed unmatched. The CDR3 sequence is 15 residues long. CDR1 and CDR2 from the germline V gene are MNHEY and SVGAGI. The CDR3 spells CASRGTGGLRNIQYF. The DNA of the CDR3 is TGTGCCAGCAGGGGGACAGGGGGTTTGAGGAACATTCAGTACTTC.

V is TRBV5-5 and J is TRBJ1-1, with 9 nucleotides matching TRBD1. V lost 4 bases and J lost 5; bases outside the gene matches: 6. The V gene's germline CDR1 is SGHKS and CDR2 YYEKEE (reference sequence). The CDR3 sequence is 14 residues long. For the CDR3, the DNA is TGTGCCAGCAGCAAACAGGGGGCGGGTACTGAAGCTTTCTTT. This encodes CASSKQGAGTEAFF.

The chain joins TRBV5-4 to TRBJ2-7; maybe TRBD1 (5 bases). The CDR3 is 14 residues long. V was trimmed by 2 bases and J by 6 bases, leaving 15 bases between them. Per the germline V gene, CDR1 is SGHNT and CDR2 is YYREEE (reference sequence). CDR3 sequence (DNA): TGTGCCAGCAGCTTTCAGGGTACTGTAGCCGAGCAGTACTTC. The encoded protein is CASSFQGTVAEQYF.

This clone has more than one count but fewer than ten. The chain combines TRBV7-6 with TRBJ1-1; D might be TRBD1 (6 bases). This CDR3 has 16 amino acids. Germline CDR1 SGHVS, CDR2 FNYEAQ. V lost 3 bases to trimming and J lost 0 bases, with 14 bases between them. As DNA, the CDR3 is TGTGCCAGCAGCTTGTACTCCGGGACACTGAACACTGAAGCTTTCTTT. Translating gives CASSLYSGTLNTEAFF.

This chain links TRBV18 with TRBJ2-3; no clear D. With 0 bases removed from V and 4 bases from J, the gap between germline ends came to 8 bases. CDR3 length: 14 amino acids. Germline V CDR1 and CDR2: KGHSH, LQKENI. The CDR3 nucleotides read TGTGCCAGCTCACCACCCGTTATAGCAGATACGCAGTATTTT. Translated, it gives CASSPPVIADTQYF.

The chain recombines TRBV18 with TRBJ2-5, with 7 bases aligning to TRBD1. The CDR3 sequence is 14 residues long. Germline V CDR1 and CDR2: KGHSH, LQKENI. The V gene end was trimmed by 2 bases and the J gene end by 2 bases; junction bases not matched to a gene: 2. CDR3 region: CASSPGTVQETQYF. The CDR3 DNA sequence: TGTGCCAGCTCACCAGGGACAGTACAAGAGACCCAGTACTTC.

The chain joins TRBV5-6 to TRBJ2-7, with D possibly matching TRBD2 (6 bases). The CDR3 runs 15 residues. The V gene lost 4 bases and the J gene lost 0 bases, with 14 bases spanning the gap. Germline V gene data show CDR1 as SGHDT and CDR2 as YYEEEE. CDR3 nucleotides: TGTGCCAGCAGCCATGCGGGACGGGTCTCCTACGAGCAGTACTTC. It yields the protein CASSHAGRVSYEQYF. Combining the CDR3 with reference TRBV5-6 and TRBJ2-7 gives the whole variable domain DAGVTQSPTHLIKTRGQQVTLRCSPKSGHDTVSWYQQALGQGPQFIFQYYEEEERQRGNFPDRFSGHQFPNYSSELNVNALLLGDSALYLCASSHAGRVSYEQYFGPGTRLTVT.

CDR3 nucleotide sequence: TGTGCCAGCAAAACACGAGCGGGAAGCTCCTACGAGCAGTACTTC. It codes for CASKTRAGSSYEQYF. The chain joins TRBV6-5 to TRBJ2-7; 7 nucleotides match TRBD2. The CDR3 sequence is 15 residues long. V shed 7 bases, J shed 0 bases, and the junction held 9 bases outside the gene matches. Per germline, CDR1 MNHEY and CDR2 SVGAGI.

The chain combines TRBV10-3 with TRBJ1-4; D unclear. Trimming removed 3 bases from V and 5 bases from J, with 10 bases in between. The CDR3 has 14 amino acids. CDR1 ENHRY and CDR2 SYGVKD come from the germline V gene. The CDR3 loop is CAISESTVNEKLFF. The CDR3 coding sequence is TGTGCCATCAGTGAATCGACGGTGAATGAAAAACTGTTTTTT.

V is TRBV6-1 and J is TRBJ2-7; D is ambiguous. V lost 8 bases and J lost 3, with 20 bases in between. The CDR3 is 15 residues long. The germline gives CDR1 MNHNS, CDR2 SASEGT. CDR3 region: CASADPSGSNYEQYF. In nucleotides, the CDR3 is TGTGCCAGCGCCGACCCCTCCGGCAGTAACTACGAGCAGTACTTC.

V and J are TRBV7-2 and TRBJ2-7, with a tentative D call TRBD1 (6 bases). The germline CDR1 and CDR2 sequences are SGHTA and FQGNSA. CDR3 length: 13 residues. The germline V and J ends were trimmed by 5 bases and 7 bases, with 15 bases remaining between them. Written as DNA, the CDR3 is TGTGCCAGCAGCCAAAAGACAGGACTTGAGCAGTACTTC. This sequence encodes CASSQKTGLEQYF.

CDR3 protein: CATNMNTEAFF. For the CDR3, the DNA is TGTGCCACCAACATGAACACTGAAGCTTTCTTT. V gene TRBV28 combines with J gene TRBJ1-1; D not certain. The ends were cut back, 10 bases at V and 0 bases at J, with 6 bases in the middle. CDR3 length: 11 amino acids. CDR1 is MDHEN, CDR2 SYDVKM, per germline.

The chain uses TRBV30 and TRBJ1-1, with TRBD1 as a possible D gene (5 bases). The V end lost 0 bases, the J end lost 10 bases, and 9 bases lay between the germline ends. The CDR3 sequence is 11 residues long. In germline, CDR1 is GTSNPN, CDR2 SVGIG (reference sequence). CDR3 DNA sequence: TGTGCCTGGAGTGTCCCGGGGGGAGCTTTCTTT. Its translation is CAWSVPGGAFF. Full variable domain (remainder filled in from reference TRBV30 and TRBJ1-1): SQTIHQWPATLVQPVGSPLSLECTVEGTSNPNLYWYRQAAGRGLQLLFYSVGIGQISSEVPQNLSASRPQDRQFILSSKKLLLSDSGFYLCAWSVPGGAFFGQGTRLTVV.

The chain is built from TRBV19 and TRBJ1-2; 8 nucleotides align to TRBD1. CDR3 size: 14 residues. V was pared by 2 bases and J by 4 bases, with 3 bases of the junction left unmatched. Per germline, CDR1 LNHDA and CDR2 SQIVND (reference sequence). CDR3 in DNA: TGTGCCAGTAGTATACAGGGGGCTGGCTATGGCTACACCTTC. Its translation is CASSIQGAGYGYTF.

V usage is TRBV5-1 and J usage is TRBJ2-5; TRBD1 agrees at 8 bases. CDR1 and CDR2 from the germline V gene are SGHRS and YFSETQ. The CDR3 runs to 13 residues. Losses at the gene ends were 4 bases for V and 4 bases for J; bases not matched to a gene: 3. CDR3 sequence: CASSLQGGETQYF. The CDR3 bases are TGCGCCAGCAGCCTACAGGGGGGAGAGACCCAGTACTTC.

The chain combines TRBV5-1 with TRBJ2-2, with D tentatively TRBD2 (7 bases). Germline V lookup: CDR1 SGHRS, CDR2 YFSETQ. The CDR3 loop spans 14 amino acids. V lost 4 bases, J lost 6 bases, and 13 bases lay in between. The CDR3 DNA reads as TGCGCCAGCAGCCTTACAGGGAGGGCCGGGGAGCTGTTTTTT. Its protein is CASSLTGRAGELFF.

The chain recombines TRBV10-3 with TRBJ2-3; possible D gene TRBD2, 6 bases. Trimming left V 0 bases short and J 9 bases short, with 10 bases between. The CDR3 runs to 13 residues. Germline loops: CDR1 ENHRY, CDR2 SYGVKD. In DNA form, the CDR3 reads TGTGCCATCAGTGAGTCCACTAGCAACACGCAGTATTTT. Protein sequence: CAISESTSNTQYF.

The CDR3 nucleotides are TGTGCCAGCAGCTTAGGGAACACCTACAATGAGCAGTTCTTC. It translates to CASSLGNTYNEQFF. The J gene is TRBJ2-1, the V gene TRBV11-3; D is uncertain. Germline CDR1 SGHNT, CDR2 YENEEA. The CDR3 loop spans 14 amino acids. Trimming stripped 1 base from V and 2 bases from J, with 6 bases between.

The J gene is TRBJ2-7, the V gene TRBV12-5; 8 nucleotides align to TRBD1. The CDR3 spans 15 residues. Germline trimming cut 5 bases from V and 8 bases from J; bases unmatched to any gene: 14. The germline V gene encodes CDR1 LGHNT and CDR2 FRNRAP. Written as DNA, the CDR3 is TGTGCTAGTGGTCCTTACTCGACAGGGGTCGGGAAGCAGTACTTC. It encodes CASGPYSTGVGKQYF.

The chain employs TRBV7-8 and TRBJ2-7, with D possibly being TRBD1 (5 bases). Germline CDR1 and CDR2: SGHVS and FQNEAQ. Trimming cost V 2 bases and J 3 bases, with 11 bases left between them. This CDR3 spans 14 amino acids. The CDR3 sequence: CASSLMAGLYEQYF. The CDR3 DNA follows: TGTGCCAGCAGCTTAATGGCAGGGCTCTACGAGCAGTACTTC.